The 15 T cell receptor beta chains listed next were all sequenced from one sample in a study of blood T cell repertoires in COVID-19. Produced via immunoSEQ multiplex PCR; TCRdb's table is partial and in-frame only. The table has some 100,000 clones, about nine tenths seen once; the top ten hold roughly 0.97%. The sequencing sample was made of peripheral blood. The receptors here all came from a man aged 55-75 years with acute or convalescent COVID-19.

This chain connects TRBV30 to TRBJ1-2; D gene unclear. There are 16 residues in the CDR3. V dropped 0 bases and J dropped 6 bases, with 20 bases sitting between them. The germline V gene has CDR1 GTSNPN and CDR2 SVGIG (reference sequence). The CDR3 reads CAWSVPTGGIFDGYTF. The CDR3, as DNA: TGTGCCTGGAGTGTCCCAACTGGAGGAATCTTCGATGGCTACACCTTC.

The chain recombines TRBV19 with TRBJ1-5; D is perhaps TRBD1 (5 bases). The V gene's germline CDR1 is LNHDA and CDR2 SQIVND (reference sequence). The V and J ends lost 7 bases and 6 bases respectively, with 22 bases between them. The CDR3 is 16 residues long. The DNA for the CDR3 is TGTGCCAGTACCCCCAATTCCAGGGCGCGGAGTCAGCCCCAGCATTTT. Encoded protein: CASTPNSRARSQPQHF.

This sequence joins TRBV10-2 and TRBJ1-1; the match to TRBD1 covers 9 bases. Germline V CDR1 and CDR2: WSHSY, SAAADI. This CDR3 has 13 amino acids. Trimming cost V 6 bases and J 10 bases; bases outside gene matches: 9. The CDR3 is CASRLGQGIGAFF. CDR3 coding DNA: TGCGCCAGCAGACTAGGACAGGGGATTGGAGCTTTCTTT.

In DNA form, the CDR3 reads TGTGCCAGCAGTTTGGGCAGAAATCAGCCCCAGCATTTT. This encodes CASSLGRNQPQHF. The J gene is TRBJ1-5, the V gene TRBV27; no definite D call. Trimming took off 3 bases at V and 4 bases at J, with 7 bases between the two ends. Germline V gene data show CDR1 as MNHEY and CDR2 as SMNVEV (reference sequence). This CDR3 is built from 13 residues.

V gene TRBV6-5 combines with J gene TRBJ2-7; 11 bases fit TRBD2. V trimming: 6 bases; J trimming: 6 bases; junction bases outside the gene matches: 7. The CDR3 extends over 14 amino acids. In germline, CDR1 is MNHEY, CDR2 SVGAGI. The CDR3 DNA sequence: TGTGCCAGCAGCGCCCCCGGACTAGCGGGCGAGCAGTACGTC. Protein: CASSAPGLAGEQYV.

The chain carries TRBV6-6 and TRBJ2-7, with TRBD2 matching 11 bases. CDR1 is MNHNY and CDR2 is SVGAGI in the germline V gene (reference sequence). The CDR3 totals 15 residues. V lost 6 bases, J lost 6 bases, and 10 bases stayed unmatched. The CDR3 protein is CASSPRSGRGPEQYF. DNA for the CDR3: TGTGCCAGCAGCCCTCGTAGCGGGAGGGGGCCCGAGCAGTACTTC.

The rearrangement uses TRBV30 and TRBJ1-3; a possible D gene is TRBD1 (5 bases). The ends were cut back, 5 bases at V and 4 bases at J, with 21 bases in the middle. Looked up from germline, CDR1 is GTSNPN and CDR2 is SVGIG (reference sequence). The CDR3 extends over 16 amino acids. CDR3 DNA sequence: TGTGCCTGGGCCGTGGGGCAAACAAGGCCCGGAAACACCATATATTTT. It translates to CAWAVGQTRPGNTIYF.

The rearrangement joins TRBV9 to TRBJ2-1, with a possible D match to TRBD2 (8 bases). Germline assignment: CDR1 SGDLS and CDR2 YYNGEE. CDR3 length equals 18 residues. Trimming took off 3 bases at V and 0 bases at J, with 19 bases between the two ends. CDR3 DNA sequence: TGTGCCAGCAGCGCGGGAGGGACAGCCACCTTCTCCTACAATGAGCAGTTCTTC. Residues: CASSAGGTATFSYNEQFF.

The CDR3 bases are TGTGCCAGCAGTCCGGACACTGAAGCTTTCTTT. It is translated as CASSPDTEAFF. The chain carries TRBV12-3 or TRBV12-4 and TRBJ1-1; D gene ambiguous. This CDR3 region has 11 residues. Trimming shortened V by 5 bases and J by 3 bases, and 4 bases separated the two germline ends.

This clone has only one observation. The chain joins TRBV21-1 to TRBJ2-5; the listed D gene, TRBD2, was not tested against the DNA. TRBV21-1 is a pseudogene segment. The CDR3 runs to 13 residues. CDR3 bases: TGTGCCAGCAGCCCGTACGGCGGAGTCGAGGCCGACTTC. This encodes CASSPYGGVEADF.

J is TRBJ1-5 and V is TRBV12-3 or TRBV12-4; D is unresolved. CDR3 length: 13 amino acids. The V gene lost 3 bases and the J gene lost 2 bases, with 5 bases spanning the gap. CDR3 coding DNA: TGTGCCAGCAGTTTCGGGGGCAATCAGCCCCAGCATTTT. Its translation is CASSFGGNQPQHF.

This clone was detected once. V is TRBV19 and J is TRBJ2-1; perhaps TRBD2 as D (6 bases). Germline V gene lookup returns CDR1 LNHDA and CDR2 SQIVND (reference sequence). This CDR3 has 16 amino acids. The V end was cut by 7 bases, the J end by 5 bases, with 21 bases between. The CDR3 spells CASKRLPGTGNNEQFF. In nucleotides, the CDR3 is TGTGCCAGTAAAAGGTTGCCCGGGACTGGAAACAATGAGCAGTTCTTC.

V gene TRBV7-8 combines with J gene TRBJ1-2; perhaps TRBD1 as D (5 bases). This CDR3 region has 15 residues. Trimming pared 6 bases from V and 3 bases from J, leaving 17 bases between. CDR1 is SGHVS and CDR2 is FQNEAQ in the germline V gene. CDR3 DNA: TGTGCCAGCAGTCAAAAGTCAGGGTACGACTATGGCTACACCTTC. It yields the protein CASSQKSGYDYGYTF.

J is TRBJ2-3 and V is TRBV18, with D possibly being TRBD1 (7 bases). CDR1 and CDR2 (germline): KGHSH, LQKENI. Trimming cost V 4 bases and J 0 bases, with 17 bases left between them. The CDR3 spans 17 residues. Written as DNA, the CDR3 is TGTGCCAGCTCACAATTACAGGGGACTCCTAGCACAGATACGCAGTATTTT. It yields the protein CASSQLQGTPSTDTQYF. Together with reference TRBV18 and TRBJ2-3, the CDR3 gives the full variable domain: NAGVMQNPRHLVRRRGQEARLRCSPMKGHSHVYWYRQLPEEGLKFMVYLQKENIIDESGMPKERFSAEFPKEGPSILRIQQVVRGDSAAYFCASSQLQGTPSTDTQYFGPGTRLTVL.

The chain joins TRBV18 to TRBJ2-6; D is possibly TRBD2 (6 bases). V was shortened by 4 bases and J by 2 bases, with 12 bases between the two germline ends. The CDR3 has 16 amino acids. Per germline, CDR1 KGHSH and CDR2 LQKENI. The chain's CDR3 is CASSHRRDPGANVLTF. For the CDR3, the DNA is TGTGCCAGCTCACACCGGAGGGACCCTGGGGCCAACGTCCTGACTTTC.